The 3 T cell receptor beta chains in this list originate from one sample, sequenced in a study of CD8 T cell repertoires and HIV-1 epitope variants. The data were produced by immunoSEQ multiplex PCR, yet TCRdb's version contains in-frame clones alone and is incomplete. Of tens of thousands of clones in the sample, roughly four fifths are singletons; the top ten hold under 30%. The sequenced sample was uncultured baseline CD8+ T cells from peripheral blood mononuclear cells (PBMCs). The origin of the receptors is a male donor with HIV.

The chain combines TRBV30 with TRBJ1-2, with a tentative D call TRBD1 (6 bases). Germline V gene sequence: CDR1 GTSNPN, CDR2 SVGIG (reference sequence). V was clipped by 0 bases and J by 6 bases, with 14 bases between them. The CDR3 sequence is 14 residues long. The CDR3: CAWSVNREGDGYTF. CDR3 in DNA: TGTGCCTGGAGTGTCAACAGGGAGGGGGATGGCTACACCTTC.

The rearrangement uses TRBV7-6 and TRBJ1-3; no clear D. Trimming pared 5 bases from V and 4 bases from J, leaving 12 bases between. The germline V gene encodes CDR1 SGHVS and CDR2 FNYEAQ. CDR3 length: 14 residues. Here the CDR3 reads CASSARGTGNTIYF. The CDR3 coding sequence is TGTGCCAGCAGCGCCCGGGGTACCGGAAACACCATATATTTT. The full variable domain, in which reference TRBV7-6 and TRBJ1-3 provide the parts outside the CDR3, is GAGVSQSPRYKVTKRGQDVALRCDPISGHVSLYWYRQALGQGPEFLTYFNYEAQQDKSGLPNDRFSAERPEGSISTLTIQRTEQRDSAMYRCASSARGTGNTIYFGEGSWLTVV.

The gene calls are TRBV7-2 and TRBJ2-1; D possibly matches TRBD1 or TRBD2 (5 bases each). This CDR3 comprises 14 residues. Germline V gives CDR1 SGHTA, CDR2 FQGNSA. V lost 5 bases, J lost 2 bases, and 10 bases lay in between. CDR3 nucleotide sequence: TGTGCCAGCAGCGGGACGCAAACCTACAATGAGCAGTTCTTC. Its translation is CASSGTQTYNEQFF.